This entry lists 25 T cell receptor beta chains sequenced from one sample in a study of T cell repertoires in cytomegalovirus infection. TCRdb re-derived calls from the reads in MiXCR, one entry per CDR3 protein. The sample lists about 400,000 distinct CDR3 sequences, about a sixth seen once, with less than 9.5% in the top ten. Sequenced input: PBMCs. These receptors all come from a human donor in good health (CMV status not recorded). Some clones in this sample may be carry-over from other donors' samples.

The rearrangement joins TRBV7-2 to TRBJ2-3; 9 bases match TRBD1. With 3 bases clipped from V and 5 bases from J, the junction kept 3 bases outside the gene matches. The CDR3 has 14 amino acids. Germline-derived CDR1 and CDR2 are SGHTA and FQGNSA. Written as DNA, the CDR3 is TGTGCCAGCAGCTTCCGGGACAGGGAAGATACGCAGTATTTT. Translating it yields CASSFRDREDTQYF.

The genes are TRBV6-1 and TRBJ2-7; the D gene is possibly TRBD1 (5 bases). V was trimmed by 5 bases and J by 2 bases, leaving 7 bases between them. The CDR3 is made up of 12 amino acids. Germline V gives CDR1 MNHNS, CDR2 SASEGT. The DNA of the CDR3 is TGTGCCAGCAGTCCACAGGCCTACGAGCAGTACTTC. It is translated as CASSPQAYEQYF.

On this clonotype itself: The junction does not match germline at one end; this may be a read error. The DNA for the CDR3 is TGCAGTGCTGGAGAACGACTACGGCTAGGCGATACGCAGTATTTT. Residues: CSAGERLRLGDTQYF. The chain joins TRBV20-1 to TRBJ2-3; perhaps TRBD2 as D (5 bases). Germline values: CDR1 DFQATT, CDR2 SNEGSKA (reference sequence). The CDR3 is made up of 15 amino acids.

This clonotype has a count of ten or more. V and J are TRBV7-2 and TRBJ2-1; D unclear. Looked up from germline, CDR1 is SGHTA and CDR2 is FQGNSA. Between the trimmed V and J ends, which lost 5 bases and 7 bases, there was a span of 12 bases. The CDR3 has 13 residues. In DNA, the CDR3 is TGTGCCAGCAGCCCCGGTATGGCGAATGAGCAGTTCTTC. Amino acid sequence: CASSPGMANEQFF.

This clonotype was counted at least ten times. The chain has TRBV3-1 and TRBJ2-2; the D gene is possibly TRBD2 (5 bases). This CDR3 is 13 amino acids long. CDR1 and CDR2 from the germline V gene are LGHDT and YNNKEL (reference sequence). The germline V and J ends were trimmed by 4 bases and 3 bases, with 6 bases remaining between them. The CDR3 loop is CASSRTDTGELFF. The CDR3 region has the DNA TGTGCCAGCAGCCGGACTGACACCGGGGAGCTGTTTTTT.

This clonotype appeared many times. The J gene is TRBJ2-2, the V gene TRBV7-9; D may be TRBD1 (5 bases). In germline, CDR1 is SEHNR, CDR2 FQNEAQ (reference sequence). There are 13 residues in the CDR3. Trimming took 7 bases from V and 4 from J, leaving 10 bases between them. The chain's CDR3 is CASNPTVTGELFF. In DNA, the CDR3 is TGTGCCAGCAACCCGACAGTCACCGGGGAGCTGTTTTTT.

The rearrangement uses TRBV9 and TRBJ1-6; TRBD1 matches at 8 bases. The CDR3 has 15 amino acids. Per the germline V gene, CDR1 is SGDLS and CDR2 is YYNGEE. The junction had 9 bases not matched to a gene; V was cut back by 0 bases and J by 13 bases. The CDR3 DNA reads TGTGCCAGCAGCGTAGGGGGACAGGACACGTATCCCCTCCACTTT. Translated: CASSVGGQDTYPLHF.

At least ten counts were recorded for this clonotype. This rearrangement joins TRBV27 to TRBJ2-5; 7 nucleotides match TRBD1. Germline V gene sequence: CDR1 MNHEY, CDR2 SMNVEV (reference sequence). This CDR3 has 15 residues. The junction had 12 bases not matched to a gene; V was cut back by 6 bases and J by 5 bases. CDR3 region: CASSLTGWGFETQYF. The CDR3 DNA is TGTGCCAGCAGCCTGACAGGGTGGGGTTTCGAGACCCAGTACTTC.

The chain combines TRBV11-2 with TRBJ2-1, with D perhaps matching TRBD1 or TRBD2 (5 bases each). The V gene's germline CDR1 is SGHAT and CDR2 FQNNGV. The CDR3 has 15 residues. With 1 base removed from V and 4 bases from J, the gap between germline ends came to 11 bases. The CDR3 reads CASSLGRAGYNEQFF. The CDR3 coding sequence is TGTGCCAGCAGCTTAGGCAGGGCGGGTTACAATGAGCAGTTCTTC.

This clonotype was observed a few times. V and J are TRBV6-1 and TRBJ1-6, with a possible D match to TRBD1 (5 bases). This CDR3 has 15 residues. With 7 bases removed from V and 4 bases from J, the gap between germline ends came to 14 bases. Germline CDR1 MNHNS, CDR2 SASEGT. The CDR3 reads CASNSQKGYNSPLHF. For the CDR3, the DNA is TGTGCCAGCAATAGTCAGAAGGGGTATAATTCACCCCTCCACTTT.

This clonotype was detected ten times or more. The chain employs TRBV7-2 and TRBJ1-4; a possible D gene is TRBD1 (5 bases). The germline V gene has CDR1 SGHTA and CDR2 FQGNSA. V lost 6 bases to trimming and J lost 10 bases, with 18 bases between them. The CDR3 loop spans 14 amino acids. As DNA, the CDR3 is TGTGCCAGCAGTCTAACACTGGCCGGGGCAAAACTGTTTTTT. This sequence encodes CASSLTLAGAKLFF.

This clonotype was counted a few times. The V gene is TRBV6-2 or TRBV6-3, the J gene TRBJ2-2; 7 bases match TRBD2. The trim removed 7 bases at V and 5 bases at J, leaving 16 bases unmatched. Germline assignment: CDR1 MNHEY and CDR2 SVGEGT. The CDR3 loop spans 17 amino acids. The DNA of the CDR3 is TGTGCCAGCATCACCCCCCTTGGGGGGGGGGGGACCGGGGAGCTGTTTTTT. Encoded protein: CASITPLGGGGTGELFF.

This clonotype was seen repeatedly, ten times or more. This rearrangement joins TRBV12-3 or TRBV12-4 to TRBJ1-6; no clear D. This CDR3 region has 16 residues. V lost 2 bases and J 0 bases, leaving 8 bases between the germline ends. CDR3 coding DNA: TGTGCCAGCAGTTTATTTCCGAGCTCCTATAATTCACCCCTCCACTTT. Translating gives CASSLFPSSYNSPLHF.

In DNA, the CDR3 is TGTGCCAGCAGTGAAACCGGGACAGGGTGTGAAAAACTGTTTTTT. It encodes CASSETGTGCEKLFF. The chain uses TRBV6-1 and TRBJ1-4, with 9 bases aligning to TRBD1. This CDR3 is built from 15 residues. From germline, CDR1 is MNHNS and CDR2 SASEGT. Unmatched junction bases numbered 5, after V lost 2 bases and J lost 7 bases.

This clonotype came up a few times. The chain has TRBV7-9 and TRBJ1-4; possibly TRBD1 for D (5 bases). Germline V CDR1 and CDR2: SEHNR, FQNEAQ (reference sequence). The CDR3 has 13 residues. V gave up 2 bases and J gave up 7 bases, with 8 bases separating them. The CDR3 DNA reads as TGTGCCAGCAGCTTACCAGGGCTTGAAAAACTGTTTTTT. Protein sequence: CASSLPGLEKLFF.

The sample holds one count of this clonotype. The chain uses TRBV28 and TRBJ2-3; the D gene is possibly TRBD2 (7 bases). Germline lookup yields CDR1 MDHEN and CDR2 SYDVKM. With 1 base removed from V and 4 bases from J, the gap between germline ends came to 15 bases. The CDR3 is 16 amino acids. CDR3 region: CASSLFAGGAPDTQYF. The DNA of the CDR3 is TGTGCCAGCAGTTTATTCGCTGGGGGGGCCCCAGATACGCAGTATTTT.

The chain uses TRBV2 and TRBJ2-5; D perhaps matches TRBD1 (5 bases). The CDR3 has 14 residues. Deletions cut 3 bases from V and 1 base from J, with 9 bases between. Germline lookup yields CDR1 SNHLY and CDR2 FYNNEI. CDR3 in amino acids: CASSEGPPQETQYF. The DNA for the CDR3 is TGTGCCAGCAGTGAGGGGCCGCCCCAAGAGACCCAGTACTTC.

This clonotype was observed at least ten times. This CDR3 reads CASSFVLGVTFF. CDR3 nucleotides: TGTGCCAGCAGCTTTGTACTGGGAGTGACTTTCTTT. This rearrangement joins TRBV7-2 to TRBJ1-1; D unclear. Germline loops: CDR1 SGHTA, CDR2 FQGNSA. The CDR3 covers 12 residues. Trimming stripped 3 bases from V and 12 bases from J, with 14 bases between. The complete variable domain, with remaining parts taken from reference TRBV7-2 and TRBJ1-1, reads GAGVSQSPSNKVTEKGKDVELRCDPISGHTALYWYRQSLGQGLEFLIYFQGNSAPDKSGLPSDRFSAERTGGSVSTLTIQRTQQEDSAVYLCASSFVLGVTFFGQGTRLTVV.

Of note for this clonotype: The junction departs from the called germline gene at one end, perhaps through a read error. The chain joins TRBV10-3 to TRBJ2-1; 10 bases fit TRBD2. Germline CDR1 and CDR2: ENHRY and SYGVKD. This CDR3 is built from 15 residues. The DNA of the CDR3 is TGTGCCATCAACCCAGCGGGAGGGCCCTACAATGAGCAGTTATTC. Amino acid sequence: CAINPAGGPYNEQLF.

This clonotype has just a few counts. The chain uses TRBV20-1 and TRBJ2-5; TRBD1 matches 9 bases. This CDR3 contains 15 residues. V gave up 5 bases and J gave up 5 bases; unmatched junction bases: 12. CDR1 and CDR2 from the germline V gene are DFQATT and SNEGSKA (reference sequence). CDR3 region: CSASDTGGAGETQYF. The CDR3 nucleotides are TGCAGTGCTTCGGATACAGGGGGCGCGGGGGAGACCCAGTACTTC.

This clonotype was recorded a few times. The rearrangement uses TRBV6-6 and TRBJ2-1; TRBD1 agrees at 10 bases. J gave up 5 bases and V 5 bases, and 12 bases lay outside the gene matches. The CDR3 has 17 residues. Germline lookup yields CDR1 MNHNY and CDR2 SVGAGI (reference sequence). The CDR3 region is CASSTPVGTGADNEQFF. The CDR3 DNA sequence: TGTGCCAGCAGTACACCCGTCGGGACAGGGGCCGACAATGAGCAGTTCTTC.

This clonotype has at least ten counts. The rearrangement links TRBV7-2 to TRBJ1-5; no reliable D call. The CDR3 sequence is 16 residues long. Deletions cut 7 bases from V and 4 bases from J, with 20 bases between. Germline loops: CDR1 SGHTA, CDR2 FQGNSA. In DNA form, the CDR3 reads TGTGCCAGCAACACCAATAGTTGGGCTGGGAATCAGCCCCAGCATTTT. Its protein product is CASNTNSWAGNQPQHF. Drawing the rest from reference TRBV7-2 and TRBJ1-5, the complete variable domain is GAGVSQSPSNKVTEKGKDVELRCDPISGHTALYWYRQSLGQGLEFLIYFQGNSAPDKSGLPSDRFSAERTGGSVSTLTIQRTQQEDSAVYLCASNTNSWAGNQPQHFGDGTRLSIL.

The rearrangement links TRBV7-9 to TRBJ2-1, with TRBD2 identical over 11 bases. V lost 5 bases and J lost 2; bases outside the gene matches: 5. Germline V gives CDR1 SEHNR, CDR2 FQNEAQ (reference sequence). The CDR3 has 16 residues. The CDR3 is CASSRLAGSTYNEQFF. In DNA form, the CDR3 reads TGTGCCAGCAGCAGACTAGCGGGGTCAACCTACAATGAGCAGTTCTTC.

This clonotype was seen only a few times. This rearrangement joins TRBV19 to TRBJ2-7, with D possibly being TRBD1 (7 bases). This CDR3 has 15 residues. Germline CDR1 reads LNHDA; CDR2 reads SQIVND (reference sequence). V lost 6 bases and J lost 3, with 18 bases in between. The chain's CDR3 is CASSEGGQSYYEQYF. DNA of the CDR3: TGTGCCAGTAGCGAGGGGGGACAGAGTTACTACGAGCAGTACTTC.

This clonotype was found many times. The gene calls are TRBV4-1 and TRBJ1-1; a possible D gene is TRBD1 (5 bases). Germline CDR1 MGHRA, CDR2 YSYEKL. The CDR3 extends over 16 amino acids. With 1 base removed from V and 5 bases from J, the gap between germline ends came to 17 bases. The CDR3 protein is CASSQVLTRERTEAFF. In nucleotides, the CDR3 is TGCGCCAGCAGCCAAGTATTAACCAGGGAAAGGACTGAAGCTTTCTTT.